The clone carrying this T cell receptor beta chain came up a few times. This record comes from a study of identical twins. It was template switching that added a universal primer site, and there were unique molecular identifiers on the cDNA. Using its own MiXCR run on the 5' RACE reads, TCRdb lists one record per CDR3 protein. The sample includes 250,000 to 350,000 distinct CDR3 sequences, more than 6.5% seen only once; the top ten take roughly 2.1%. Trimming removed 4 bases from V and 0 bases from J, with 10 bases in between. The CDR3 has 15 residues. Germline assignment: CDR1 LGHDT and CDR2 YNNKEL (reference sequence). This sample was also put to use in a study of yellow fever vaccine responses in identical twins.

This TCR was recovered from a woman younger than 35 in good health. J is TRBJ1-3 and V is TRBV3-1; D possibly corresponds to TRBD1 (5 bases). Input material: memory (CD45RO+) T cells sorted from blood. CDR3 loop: CASSLGRASGNTIYF. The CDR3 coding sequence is TGTGCCAGCAGCCTCGGCAGGGCCTCTGGAAACACCATATATTTT.